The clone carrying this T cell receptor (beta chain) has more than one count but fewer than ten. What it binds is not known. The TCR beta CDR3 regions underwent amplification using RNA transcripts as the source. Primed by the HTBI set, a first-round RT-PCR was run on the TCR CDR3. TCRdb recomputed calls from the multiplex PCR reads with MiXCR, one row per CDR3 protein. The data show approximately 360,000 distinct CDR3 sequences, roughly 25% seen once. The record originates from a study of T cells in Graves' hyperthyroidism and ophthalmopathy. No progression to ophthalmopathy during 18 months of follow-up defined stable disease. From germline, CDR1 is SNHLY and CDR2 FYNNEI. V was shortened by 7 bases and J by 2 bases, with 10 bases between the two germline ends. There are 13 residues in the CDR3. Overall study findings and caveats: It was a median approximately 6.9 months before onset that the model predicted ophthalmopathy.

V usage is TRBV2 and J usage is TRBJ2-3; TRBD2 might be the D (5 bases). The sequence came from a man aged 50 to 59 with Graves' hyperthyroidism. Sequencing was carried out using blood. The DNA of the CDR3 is TGTGCCAGCAAAGGACTCTACACAGATACGCAGTATTTT. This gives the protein CASKGLYTDTQYF.